This record concerns one T cell receptor beta chain sequence. Per the germline V gene, CDR1 is SGHRS and CDR2 is YFSETQ. V was pared by 4 bases and J by 7 bases, with 6 bases of the junction left unmatched. This CDR3 contains 14 residues. This specimen comes from a study of blood T cells in healthy people across ages. Alongside a J-beta primer mix, a sample-barcoded 5' primer served in a second PCR lasting about 7 to 12 cycles. TCRdb reprocessed the 5' RACE reads via MiXCR and lists one record per CDR3 protein. The sample holds 1.5 million to 2 million distinct CDR3 sequences; about 31% are singletons and the top ten take about 11%.

The TCR was taken from a woman aged 25 to 39 in good health. The chain joins TRBV5-1 to TRBJ2-2; 8 nucleotides agree with TRBD1. Sequenced: blood. This chain's CDR3 is CASSPDRVDGELFF. In DNA, the CDR3 is TGCGCCAGCAGCCCGGACAGGGTGGACGGGGAGCTGTTTTTT. The full variable domain, completed using reference TRBV5-1 and TRBJ2-2, is KAGVTQTPRYLIKTRGQQVTLSCSPISGHRSVSWYQQTPGQGLQFLFEYFSETQRNKGNFPGRFSGRQFSNSRSEMNVSTLELGDSALYLCASSPDRVDGELFFGEGSRLTVL.